This T cell receptor (beta chain) comes out of a study of control samples from healthy donors and cancer patients (dated by TCRdb to 2020 to 2021). Receptor amplification or capture employed the immunoSEQ multiplex PCR assay. TCRdb's version of the immuneACCESS table is confined to in-frame rearrangements and falls short of the full clone set. An unresolved V gene accounts for under half of the shortfall where checked; the remainder is of unknown origin. The sample has 70,000 to 85,000 clones on record, about nine tenths of them singletons. The top ten clonotypes cover 17% of the sample. In regard to this clone: No cognate antigen has been identified for it. No much larger clone exists at a distance of one base, and base qualities are not known.

The trim is 4 bases for V and 8 bases for J, with a gap of 17 bases between the germline ends. Taken from the germline V gene (reference sequence), the CDR1 and CDR2 loops are SEHNR and FQNEAQ. The CDR3 spans 14 residues, from the cysteine through the phenylalanine. Only the CDR3 portion is preserved as DNA: 42 bases, with reading frame beginning at the first base. This TCR derives from a man aged 50 to 60 in good health. Material: blood. The V and J genes are TRBV7-9 and TRBJ1-2; the D gene identity is not certain. The CDR3 is CASSSETRQGGYTF. In nucleotides, the sequence is TGTGCCAGCAGCTCAGAGACGCGCCAAGGAGGCTACACCTTC.